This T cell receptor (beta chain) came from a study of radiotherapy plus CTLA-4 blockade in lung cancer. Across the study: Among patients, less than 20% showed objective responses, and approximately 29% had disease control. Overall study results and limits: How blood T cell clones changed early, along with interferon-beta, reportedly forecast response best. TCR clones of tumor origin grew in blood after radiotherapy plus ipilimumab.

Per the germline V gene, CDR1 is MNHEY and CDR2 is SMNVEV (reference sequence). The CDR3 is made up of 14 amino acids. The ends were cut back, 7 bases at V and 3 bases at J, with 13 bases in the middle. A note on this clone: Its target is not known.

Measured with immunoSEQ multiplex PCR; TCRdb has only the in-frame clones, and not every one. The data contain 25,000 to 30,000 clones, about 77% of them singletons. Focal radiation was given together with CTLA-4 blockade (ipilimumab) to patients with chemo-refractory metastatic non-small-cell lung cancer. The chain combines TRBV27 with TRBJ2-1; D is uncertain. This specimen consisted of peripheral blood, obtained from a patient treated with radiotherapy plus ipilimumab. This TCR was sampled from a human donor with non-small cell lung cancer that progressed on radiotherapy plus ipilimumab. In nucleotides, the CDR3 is TGTGCCAGCACCCCGGGCCGGGTCTACAATGAGCAGTTCTTC. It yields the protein CASTPGRVYNEQFF.